One sample yielded the 10 T cell receptor beta chains listed below, sequenced in a study of blood T cell repertoires in COVID-19. Method: immunoSEQ multiplex PCR; TCRdb's copy keeps in-frame clones and lacks some. The table has about 190,000 clones, more than 75% seen once. The material sequenced was PBMCs or T cells enriched from blood (not recorded which). The receptor source for this set is a woman between 45 and 65 years old with acute COVID-19.

The rearrangement uses TRBV15 and TRBJ2-3, with TRBD1 matching 8 bases. The CDR3 length is 18 residues. With V trimmed by 3 bases and J by 1 base, 12 bases remained unmatched. From germline, CDR1 is LNHNV and CDR2 YYDKDF (reference sequence). For the CDR3, the DNA is TGTGCCACCAGCAGTGGCCGGCCGGACAGGGCGGGCACAGATACGCAGTATTTT. It translates to CATSSGRPDRAGTDTQYF.

V usage is TRBV19 and J usage is TRBJ1-5, with 7 bases lining up with TRBD1. This CDR3 contains 18 residues. CDR1 is LNHDA and CDR2 is SQIVND in the germline V gene (reference sequence). With V trimmed by 4 bases and J by 1 base, 13 bases remained unmatched. The CDR3 protein is CASSTPTGRLTSNQPQHF. The CDR3 coding sequence is TGTGCCAGTAGTACTCCGACAGGGCGCCTCACGAGCAATCAGCCCCAGCATTTT.

The chain couples TRBV7-3 to TRBJ2-1, with a tentative D call TRBD2 (5 bases). Germline CDR1 reads SGHTA; CDR2 reads FQGTGA. Trimming left V 4 bases short and J 0 bases short, with 10 bases between. CDR3 length: 15 residues. Here the CDR3 DNA reads TGTGCCAGCAGCTCCAGGAGGAGCTCCTACAATGAGCAGTTCTTC. Encoded protein: CASSSRRSSYNEQFF.

This chain joins TRBV5-1 and TRBJ2-3; the match to TRBD1 covers 8 bases. After removal of 4 bases from V and 2 bases from J, the junction contained 6 bases not matched to a gene. CDR1 and CDR2 from the germline V gene are SGHRS and YFSETQ. This CDR3 comprises 15 residues. The CDR3 coding sequence is TGCGCCAGCAGCCCGGGACAGGCCCCCACAGATACGCAGTATTTT. Its protein product is CASSPGQAPTDTQYF.

CDR3 region: CASSFSQKNSNQPQHF. For the CDR3, the DNA is TGTGCCAGCAGTTTTTCGCAGAAGAATAGCAATCAGCCCCAGCATTTT. The J gene is TRBJ1-5, the V gene TRBV28; D unclear. The CDR3 is made up of 16 amino acids. The V end was cut by 3 bases, the J end by 0 bases, with 12 bases between. Germline V gene sequence: CDR1 MDHEN, CDR2 SYDVKM.

This clone appeared a single time. At the DNA level, this CDR3 is encoded by other sequences in the same sample as well. The CDR3: CASSLDRQGNSPLHF. DNA of the CDR3: TGCGCCAGCAGCTTGGACAGACAGGGGAATTCACCCCTCCACTTT. V usage is TRBV5-1 and J usage is TRBJ1-6; 8 nucleotides line up with TRBD1. The length of the CDR3 is 15 residues. The germline gives CDR1 SGHRS, CDR2 YFSETQ. V was pared by 0 bases and J by 7 bases, with 3 bases of the junction left unmatched.

V gene TRBV9 combines with J gene TRBJ1-1; tentatively, D is TRBD1 (6 bases). Germline V gene lookup returns CDR1 SGDLS and CDR2 YYNGEE. V dropped 4 bases and J dropped 1 base, with 11 bases sitting between them. The CDR3 length is 14 residues. This CDR3 reads CASSLIQGNTEAFF. The CDR3 bases are TGTGCCAGCAGCCTCATACAGGGGAACACTGAAGCTTTCTTT. The whole variable domain, filled in from reference TRBV9 and TRBJ1-1, reads DSGVTQTPKHLITATGQRVTLRCSPRSGDLSVYWYQQSLDQGLQFLIQYYNGEERAKGNILERFSAQQFPDLHSELNLSSLELGDSALYFCASSLIQGNTEAFFGQGTRLTVV.

The chain joins TRBV19 to TRBJ2-2, with a tentative D call TRBD2 (5 bases). The germline CDR1 and CDR2 sequences are LNHDA and SQIVND (reference sequence). V gave up 5 bases and J gave up 4 bases, with 14 bases separating them. The CDR3 is made up of 15 amino acids. The CDR3 nucleotides are TGTGCCAGTAGTTCGCCTTTGAGGGTCACCGGGGAGCTGTTTTTT. Translated: CASSSPLRVTGELFF.

J is TRBJ2-3 and V is TRBV7-2, with TRBD2 matching 9 bases. This CDR3 is built from 17 residues. Germline V CDR1 and CDR2: SGHTA, FQGNSA. J lost 0 bases, V lost 0 bases, and 4 bases had no gene match. The chain's CDR3 is CASSLAASGVSTDTQYF. The CDR3 DNA is TGTGCCAGCAGCTTAGCCGCTAGCGGGGTAAGCACAGATACGCAGTATTTT.

V is TRBV6-1 and J is TRBJ1-2, with 8 bases matching TRBD1. The germline V gene has CDR1 MNHNS and CDR2 SASEGT. The CDR3 totals 13 residues. The trim removed 0 bases at V and 8 bases at J, leaving 2 bases unmatched. The CDR3 spells CASSEARDRGYTF. CDR3 in DNA: TGTGCCAGCAGTGAAGCCAGGGACAGGGGCTACACCTTC.